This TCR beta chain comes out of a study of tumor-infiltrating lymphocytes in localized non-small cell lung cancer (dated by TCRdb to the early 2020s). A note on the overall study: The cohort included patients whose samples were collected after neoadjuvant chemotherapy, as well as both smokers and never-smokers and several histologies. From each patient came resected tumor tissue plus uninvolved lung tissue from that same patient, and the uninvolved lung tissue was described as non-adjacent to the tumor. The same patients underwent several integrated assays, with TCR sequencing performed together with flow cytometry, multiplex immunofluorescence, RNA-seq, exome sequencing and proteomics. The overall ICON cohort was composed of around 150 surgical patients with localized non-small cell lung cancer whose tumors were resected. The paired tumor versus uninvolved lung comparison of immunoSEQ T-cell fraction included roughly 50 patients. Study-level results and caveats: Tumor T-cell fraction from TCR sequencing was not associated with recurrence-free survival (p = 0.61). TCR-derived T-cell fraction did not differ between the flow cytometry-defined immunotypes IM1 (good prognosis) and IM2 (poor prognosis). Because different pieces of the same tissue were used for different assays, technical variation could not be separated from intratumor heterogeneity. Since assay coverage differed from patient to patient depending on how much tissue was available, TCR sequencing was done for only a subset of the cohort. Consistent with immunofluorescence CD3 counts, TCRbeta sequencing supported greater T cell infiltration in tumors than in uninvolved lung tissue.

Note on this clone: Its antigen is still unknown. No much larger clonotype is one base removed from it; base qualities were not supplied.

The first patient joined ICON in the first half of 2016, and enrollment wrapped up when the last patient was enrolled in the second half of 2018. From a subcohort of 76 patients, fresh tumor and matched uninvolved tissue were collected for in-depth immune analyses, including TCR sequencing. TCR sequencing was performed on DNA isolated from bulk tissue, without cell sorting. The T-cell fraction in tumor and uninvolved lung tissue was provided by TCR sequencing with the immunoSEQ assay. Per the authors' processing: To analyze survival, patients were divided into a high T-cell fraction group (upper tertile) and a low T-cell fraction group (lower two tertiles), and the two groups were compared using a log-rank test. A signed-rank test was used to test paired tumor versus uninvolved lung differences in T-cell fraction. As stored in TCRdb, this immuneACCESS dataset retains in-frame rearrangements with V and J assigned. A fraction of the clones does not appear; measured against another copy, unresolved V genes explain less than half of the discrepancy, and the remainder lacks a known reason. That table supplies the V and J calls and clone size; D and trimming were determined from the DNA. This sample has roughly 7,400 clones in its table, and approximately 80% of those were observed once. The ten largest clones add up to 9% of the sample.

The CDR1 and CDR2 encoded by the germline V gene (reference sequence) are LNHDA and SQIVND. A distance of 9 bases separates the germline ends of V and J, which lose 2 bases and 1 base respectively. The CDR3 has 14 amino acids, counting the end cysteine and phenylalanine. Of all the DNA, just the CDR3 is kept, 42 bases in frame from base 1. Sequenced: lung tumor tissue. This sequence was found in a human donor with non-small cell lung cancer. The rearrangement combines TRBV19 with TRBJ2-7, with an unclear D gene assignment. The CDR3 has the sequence CASSIIGGSYEQYF. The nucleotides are TGTGCCAGTAGTATAATTGGCGGTTCCTACGAGCAGTACTTC.